This section outlines one T cell receptor beta chain sequence together with its context. Per the study methods: It was from reference gene primer amplification that nucleated cell counts were estimated. Data came from immunoSEQ multiplex PCR; TCRdb stores just in-frame clones and leaves some out. V and J calls and clone size come straight from that table; D and trimming were deduced from the DNA. The table lists under 200,000 clones, 70% to 90% of them singletons. The length of the CDR3 is 15 residues. After removal of 1 base from V and 6 bases from J, the junction contained 7 bases not matched to a gene. The V gene's germline CDR1 is SGHTA and CDR2 FQGNSA. The sample originates from a study of blood T cell repertoires in COVID-19. Study in general: Acute and convalescent COVID-19 samples came from the United States, Italy and Spain. Sources were T cells, B-cell-depleted T cells, or PBMCs; the material itself was cDNA or gDNA.

The sequenced sample consisted of peripheral blood. The chain employs TRBV7-2 and TRBJ2-3; TRBD1 agrees at 7 bases. The TCR sequence derives from a woman between 70 and 85 years old with acute or convalescent COVID-19. The CDR3: CASSLVSGGSDTQYF. The CDR3 coding sequence is TGTGCCAGCAGCTTAGTATCAGGGGGATCGGATACGCAGTATTTT.